The entry that follows covers one TCR beta chain sequence. In the original processing: Amplified reference gene primers provided the basis for estimating nucleated cell counts. Only in-frame clones appear in the TCRdb table, and some are missing; sequencing was by immunoSEQ multiplex PCR. V and J calls and clone size follow that table, whereas D and trimming were derived from the DNA. The sample holds roughly 230,000 clones, approximately 84% seen once. Up to 2 weeks before entering the study, exposed participants had met a COVID-19 case. The entry originates in a study of blood T cell repertoires in COVID-19. Germline CDR1 reads ENHRY; CDR2 reads SYGVKD. This CDR3 contains 12 residues. Trimming shortened V by 7 bases and J by 2 bases, and 8 bases separated the two germline ends.

The sequenced sample consisted of PBMCs or T cells enriched from blood (not recorded which). The sequence was collected from a woman in her fifties or sixties who had been exposed to COVID-19. The rearrangement joins TRBV10-3 to TRBJ1-1; D possibly corresponds to TRBD1 (5 bases). CDR3 residues: CAIKQANTEAFF. The DNA for the CDR3 is TGTGCCATCAAACAGGCCAACACTGAAGCTTTCTTT.